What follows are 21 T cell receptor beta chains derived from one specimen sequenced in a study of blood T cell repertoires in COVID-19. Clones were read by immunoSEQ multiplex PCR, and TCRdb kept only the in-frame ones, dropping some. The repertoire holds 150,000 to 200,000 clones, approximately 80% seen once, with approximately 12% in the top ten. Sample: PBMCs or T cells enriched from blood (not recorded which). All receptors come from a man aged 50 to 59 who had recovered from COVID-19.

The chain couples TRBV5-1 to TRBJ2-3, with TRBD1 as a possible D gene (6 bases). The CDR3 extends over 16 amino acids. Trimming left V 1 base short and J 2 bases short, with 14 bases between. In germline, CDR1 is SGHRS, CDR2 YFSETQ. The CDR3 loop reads CASSLFPGESTDTQYF. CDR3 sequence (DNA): TGCGCCAGCAGCTTGTTTCCAGGGGAGTCCACAGATACGCAGTATTTT.

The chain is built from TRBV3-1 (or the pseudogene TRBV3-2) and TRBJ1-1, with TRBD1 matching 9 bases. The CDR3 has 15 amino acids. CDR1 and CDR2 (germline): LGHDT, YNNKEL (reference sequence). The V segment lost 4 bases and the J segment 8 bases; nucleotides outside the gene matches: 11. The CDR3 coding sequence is TGTGCCAGCAGCCCTATGCGGACAGGGGAAAAAGAAGCTTTCTTT. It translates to CASSPMRTGEKEAFF.

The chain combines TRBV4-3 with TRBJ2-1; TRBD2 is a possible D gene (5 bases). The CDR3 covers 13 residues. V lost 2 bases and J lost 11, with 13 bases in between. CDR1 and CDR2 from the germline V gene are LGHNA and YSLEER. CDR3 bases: TGCGCCAGCAGCCAACAACCGACTACCCAGCAGTTCTTC. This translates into CASSQQPTTQQFF.

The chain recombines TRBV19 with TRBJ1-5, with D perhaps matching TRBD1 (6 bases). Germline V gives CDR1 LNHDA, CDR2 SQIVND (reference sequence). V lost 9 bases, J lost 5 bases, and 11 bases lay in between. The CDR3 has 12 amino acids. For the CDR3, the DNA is TGTGCCAGCCAGGGGCAGTATCAGCCCCAGCATTTT. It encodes CASQGQYQPQHF.

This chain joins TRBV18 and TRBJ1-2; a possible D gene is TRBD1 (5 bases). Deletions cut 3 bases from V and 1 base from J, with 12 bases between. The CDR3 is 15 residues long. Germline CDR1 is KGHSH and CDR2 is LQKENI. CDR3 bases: TGTGCCAGCTCACCCTCCAAAGGGGTTAACTATGGCTACACCTTC. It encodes CASSPSKGVNYGYTF.

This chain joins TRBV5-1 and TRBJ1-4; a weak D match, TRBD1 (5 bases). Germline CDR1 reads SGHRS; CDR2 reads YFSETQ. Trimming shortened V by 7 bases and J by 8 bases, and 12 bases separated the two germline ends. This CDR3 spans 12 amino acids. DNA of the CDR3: TGCGCCAGCGGGGGAGGGAGGGAAAAACTGTTTTTT. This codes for CASGGGREKLFF.

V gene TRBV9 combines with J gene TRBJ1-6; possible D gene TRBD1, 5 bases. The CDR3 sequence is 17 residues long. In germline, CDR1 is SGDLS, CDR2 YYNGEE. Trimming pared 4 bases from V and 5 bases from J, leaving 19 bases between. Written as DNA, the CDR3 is TGTGCCAGCAGCTCGACGGATGGCAGGGCCAATAATTCACCCCTCCACTTT. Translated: CASSSTDGRANNSPLHF.

CDR3 DNA sequence: TGTGCCAGCAGCCAAGAAGGTCTGCCATCTAGGAACACCGGGGAGCTGTTTTTT. It yields the protein CASSQEGLPSRNTGELFF. V gene TRBV3-1 (or the pseudogene TRBV3-2) combines with J gene TRBJ2-2; no clear D gene. CDR3 length: 18 amino acids. CDR1 and CDR2 from the germline V gene are LGHDT and YNNKEL (reference sequence). Trimming shortened V by 0 bases and J by 1 base, and 15 bases separated the two germline ends.

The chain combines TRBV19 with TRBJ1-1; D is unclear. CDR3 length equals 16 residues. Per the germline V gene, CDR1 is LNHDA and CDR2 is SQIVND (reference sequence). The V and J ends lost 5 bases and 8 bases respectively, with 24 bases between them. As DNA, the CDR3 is TGTGCCAGTAGTGTACCGGGAGACATCATCTTTAGGGAAGCTTTCTTT. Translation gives CASSVPGDIIFREAFF.

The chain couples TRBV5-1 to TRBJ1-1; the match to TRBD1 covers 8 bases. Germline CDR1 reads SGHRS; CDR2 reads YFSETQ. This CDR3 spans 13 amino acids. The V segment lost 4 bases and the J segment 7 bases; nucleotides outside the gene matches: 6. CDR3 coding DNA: TGCGCCAGCAGCCCGGGCGGGACAGGTGAAGCTTTCTTT. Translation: CASSPGGTGEAFF.

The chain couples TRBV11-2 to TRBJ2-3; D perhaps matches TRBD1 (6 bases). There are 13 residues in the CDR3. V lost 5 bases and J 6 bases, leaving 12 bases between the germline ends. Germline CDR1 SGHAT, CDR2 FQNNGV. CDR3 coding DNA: TGTGCCAGCAGCATCTGGACAGCGGATACGCAGTATTTT. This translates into CASSIWTADTQYF.

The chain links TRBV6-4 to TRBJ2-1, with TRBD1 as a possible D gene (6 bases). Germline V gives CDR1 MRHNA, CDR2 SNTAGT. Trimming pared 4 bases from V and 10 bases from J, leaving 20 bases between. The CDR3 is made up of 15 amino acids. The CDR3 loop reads CASSAQGSELSEQFF. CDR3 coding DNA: TGTGCCAGCAGTGCACAGGGATCGGAACTTTCCGAGCAGTTCTTC.

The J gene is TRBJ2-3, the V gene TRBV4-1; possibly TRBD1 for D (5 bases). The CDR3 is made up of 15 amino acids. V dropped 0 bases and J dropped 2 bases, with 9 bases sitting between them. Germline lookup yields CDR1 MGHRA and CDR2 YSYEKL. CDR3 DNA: TGCGCCAGCAGCCAAGACGCAGGGTTCACAGATACGCAGTATTTT. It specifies CASSQDAGFTDTQYF.

CDR3 residues: CASSRGTVTEAFF. Here the CDR3 DNA reads TGTGCCAGCAGCCGAGGCACGGTCACTGAAGCTTTCTTT. This chain joins TRBV11-2 and TRBJ1-1; no clear D gene. Germline loops: CDR1 SGHAT, CDR2 FQNNGV. Trimming left V 5 bases short and J 4 bases short, with 11 bases between. The CDR3 consists of 13 residues.

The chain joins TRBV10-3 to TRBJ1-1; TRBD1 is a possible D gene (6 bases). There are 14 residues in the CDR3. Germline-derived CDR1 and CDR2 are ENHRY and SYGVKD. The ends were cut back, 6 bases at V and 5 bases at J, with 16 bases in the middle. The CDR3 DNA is TGTGCCATCAGCGCACAGGGCACGGGTACTGAAGCTTTCTTT. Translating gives CAISAQGTGTEAFF.

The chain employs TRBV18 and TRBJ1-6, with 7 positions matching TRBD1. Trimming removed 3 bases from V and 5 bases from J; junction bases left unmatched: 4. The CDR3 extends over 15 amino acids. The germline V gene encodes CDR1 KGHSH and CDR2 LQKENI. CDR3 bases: TGTGCCAGCTCACCGATGGGGACAGATAATTCACCCCTCCACTTT. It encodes CASSPMGTDNSPLHF.

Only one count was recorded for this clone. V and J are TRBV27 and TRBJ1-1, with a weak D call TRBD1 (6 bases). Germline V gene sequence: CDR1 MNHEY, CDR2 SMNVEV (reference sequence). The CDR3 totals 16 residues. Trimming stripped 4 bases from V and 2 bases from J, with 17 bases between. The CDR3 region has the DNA TGTGCCAGCAGTTACCGCAGGCGAGGGGGTAACACTGAAGCTTTCTTT. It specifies CASSYRRRGGNTEAFF.

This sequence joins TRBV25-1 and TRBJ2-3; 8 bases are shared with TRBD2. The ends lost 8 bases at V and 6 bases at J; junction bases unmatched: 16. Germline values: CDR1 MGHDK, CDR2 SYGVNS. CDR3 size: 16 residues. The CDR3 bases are TGTGCCAGCCCCCGTACGGAGCGGGGGTCAAAGGATACGCAGTATTTT. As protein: CASPRTERGSKDTQYF.

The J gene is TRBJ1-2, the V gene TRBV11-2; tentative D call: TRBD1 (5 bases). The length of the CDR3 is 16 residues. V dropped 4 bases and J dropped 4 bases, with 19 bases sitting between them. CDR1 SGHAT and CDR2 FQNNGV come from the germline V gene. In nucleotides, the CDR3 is TGTGCCAGCAGCTCAAACCGGCGGGGACGCCTCTATGGCTACACCTTC. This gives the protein CASSSNRRGRLYGYTF.

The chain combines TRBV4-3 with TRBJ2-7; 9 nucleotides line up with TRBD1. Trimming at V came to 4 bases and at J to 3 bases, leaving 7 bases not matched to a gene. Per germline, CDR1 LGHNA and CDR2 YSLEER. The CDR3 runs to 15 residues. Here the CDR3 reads CASSPGTGLGYEQYF. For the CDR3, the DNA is TGCGCCAGCAGCCCCGGGACAGGGTTGGGCTACGAGCAGTACTTC.

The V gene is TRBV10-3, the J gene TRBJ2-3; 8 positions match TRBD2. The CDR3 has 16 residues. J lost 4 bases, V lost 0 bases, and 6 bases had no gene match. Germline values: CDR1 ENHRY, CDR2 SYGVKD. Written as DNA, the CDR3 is TGTGCCATCAGTGAGTCAACTAGCGGTAACGCAGATACGCAGTATTTT. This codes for CAISESTSGNADTQYF.